Presented here are 26 T cell receptor beta chains from one specimen sequenced in a study of cytomegalovirus exposure and HLA in healthy donors. The PCR made use of 60 Vbeta and 13 Jbeta primers. Some clones are missing from TCRdb's copy, which holds only in-frame ones; the method was immunoSEQ multiplex PCR. This repertoire shows about 150,000 clones, around 80% found once; its top ten account for around 6.5%. Material for sequencing was PBMCs. The receptors here all came from a male donor in good health and CMV-seropositive.

This rearrangement joins TRBV7-2 to TRBJ1-4; no reliable D call. The CDR3 contains 15 residues. Trimming cost V 3 bases and J 7 bases, with 15 bases left between them. CDR1 is SGHTA, CDR2 FQGNSA, per germline. CDR3: CASSFIRGGSEKLFF. The DNA of the CDR3 is TGTGCCAGCAGCTTCATCCGTGGAGGGAGTGAAAAACTGTTTTTT.

V usage is TRBV7-6 and J usage is TRBJ2-1; 9 bases match TRBD2. From germline, CDR1 is SGHVS and CDR2 FNYEAQ. CDR3 size: 16 residues. V was pared by 3 bases and J by 4 bases, with 7 bases of the junction left unmatched. CDR3 DNA: TGTGCCAGCAGCTTGGGGGCGGGGGGGATGTACAATGAGCAGTTCTTC. This encodes CASSLGAGGMYNEQFF.

The chain recombines TRBV18 with TRBJ1-2; 9 nucleotides match TRBD1. CDR1 is KGHSH and CDR2 is LQKENI in the germline V gene. After removal of 3 bases from V and 7 bases from J, the junction contained 6 bases not matched to a gene. The CDR3 covers 14 residues. The CDR3: CASSPNRGHAGYTF. CDR3 coding DNA: TGTGCCAGCTCACCGAACAGGGGGCATGCTGGCTACACCTTC.

The V gene is TRBV28, the J gene TRBJ1-2; D gene unclear. Germline V gives CDR1 MDHEN, CDR2 SYDVKM. With 2 bases removed from V and 4 bases from J, the gap between germline ends came to 11 bases. This CDR3 is 14 amino acids long. The CDR3 sequence: CASSLLANAYGYTF. CDR3 coding DNA: TGTGCCAGCAGTTTACTAGCGAACGCCTATGGCTACACCTTC.

The chain links TRBV7-2 to TRBJ2-5, with TRBD2 matching over 9 bases. The CDR3 spans 15 residues. The germline gives CDR1 SGHTA, CDR2 FQGNSA. Unmatched junction bases numbered 6, after V lost 4 bases and J lost 3 bases. For the CDR3, the DNA is TGTGCCAGCAGCTCCTCGGGACTAGCAGAAGAGACCCAGTACTTC. Translation: CASSSSGLAEETQYF.

This chain links TRBV6-5 with TRBJ1-5; a weak D match, TRBD1 (6 bases). Trimming removed 4 bases at V and 7 bases at J, with 11 bases between. CDR3 size: 13 residues. Germline V gene lookup returns CDR1 MNHEY and CDR2 SVGAGI. The CDR3 DNA reads as TGTGCCAGCAGTTCGGGGGGCGGACAGCCCCAGCATTTT. It encodes CASSSGGGQPQHF.

As DNA, the CDR3 is TGTGCCAGCAGCTTAACCCTGCAGGGCTACACCTTC. Translated: CASSLTLQGYTF. This rearrangement joins TRBV7-9 to TRBJ1-2; D not resolved. Between the trimmed V and J ends, which lost 2 bases and 8 bases, there was a span of 9 bases. Germline CDR1 reads SEHNR; CDR2 reads FQNEAQ (reference sequence). CDR3 size: 12 residues.

The rearrangement uses TRBV5-4 and TRBJ2-1, with TRBD2 matching 9 bases. The V gene end was trimmed by 1 base and the J gene end by 5 bases; junction bases not matched to a gene: 7. The CDR3 length is 16 residues. Germline V gives CDR1 SGHNT, CDR2 YYREEE (reference sequence). CDR3 amino acids: CASSLSLLAGNNEQFF. DNA for the CDR3: TGTGCCAGCAGCTTGAGTTTACTAGCGGGCAACAATGAGCAGTTCTTC.

Concerning this clone itself: Mismatch with germline at one junction end may stem from a read error. The rearrangement joins TRBV7-9 to TRBJ2-3; weak D call: TRBD2 (5 bases). CDR1 SEHNR and CDR2 FQNEAQ come from the germline V gene (reference sequence). The CDR3 is made up of 13 amino acids. The CDR3 reads CSSSLPDSDTQYF. For the CDR3, the DNA is TGTTCCAGCAGCTTACCGGACTCAGATACGCAGTATTTT.

The rearrangement joins TRBV9 to TRBJ2-1, with 9 nucleotides matching TRBD2. Looked up from germline, CDR1 is SGDLS and CDR2 is YYNGEE. The CDR3 consists of 19 residues. After removal of 4 bases from V and 0 bases from J, the junction contained 14 bases not matched to a gene. CDR3 residues: CASSPKWGRTSVSYNEQFF. The CDR3 DNA reads as TGTGCCAGCAGCCCAAAGTGGGGGAGGACTAGCGTCTCCTACAATGAGCAGTTCTTC. Drawing the rest from reference TRBV9 and TRBJ2-1, the complete variable domain is DSGVTQTPKHLITATGQRVTLRCSPRSGDLSVYWYQQSLDQGLQFLIQYYNGEERAKGNILERFSAQQFPDLHSELNLSSLELGDSALYFCASSPKWGRTSVSYNEQFFGPGTRLTVL.

The chain has TRBV5-1 and TRBJ1-4; 10 bases line up with TRBD1. The CDR3 is 13 residues long. V dropped 8 bases and J dropped 6; count of bases not matched to a gene: 4. Germline CDR1 is SGHRS and CDR2 is YFSETQ. CDR3 residues: CARTGGVDEKLFF. In DNA, the CDR3 is TGCGCCAGGACAGGGGGCGTCGATGAAAAACTGTTTTTT. The whole variable domain, filled in from reference TRBV5-1 and TRBJ1-4, reads KAGVTQTPRYLIKTRGQQVTLSCSPISGHRSVSWYQQTPGQGLQFLFEYFSETQRNKGNFPGRFSGRQFSNSRSEMNVSTLELGDSALYLCARTGGVDEKLFFGSGTQLSVL.

This clone was seen a single time. Here the CDR3 DNA reads TGCGCCAGCAGCTTGGAACAGGGGGCCTACGAGCAGTACTTC. This gives the protein CASSLEQGAYEQYF. V usage is TRBV5-1 and J usage is TRBJ2-7; 8 bases match TRBD1. CDR3 length equals 14 residues. Germline V gene data show CDR1 as SGHRS and CDR2 as YFSETQ. The J segment lost 2 bases and the V segment lost 0 bases, leaving 1 base of the junction unmatched.

The chain's CDR3 is CATSRAGADTQYF. CDR3 nucleotides: TGTGCCACCAGCAGGGCAGGGGCAGATACGCAGTATTTT. V gene TRBV15 combines with J gene TRBJ2-3, with a weak D call TRBD1 (6 bases). The CDR3 extends over 13 amino acids. Germline loops: CDR1 LNHNV, CDR2 YYDKDF (reference sequence). Deletions cut 3 bases from V and 4 bases from J, with 8 bases between.

The DNA of the CDR3 is TGTGCCAGCAGTTACCGTCGGGTGTCCTACGAGCAGTACTTC. It encodes CASSYRRVSYEQYF. The rearrangement links TRBV6-5 to TRBJ2-7; unclear D gene. The CDR3 is 14 amino acids. Germline CDR1 and CDR2: MNHEY and SVGAGI. V was trimmed by 2 bases and J by 1 base, leaving 9 bases between them.

As to this clone: The sample holds other DNA sequences that translate to the same CDR3. The chain links TRBV5-4 to TRBJ2-7; TRBD2 matches 8 bases. V lost 4 bases to trimming and J lost 6 bases; unmatched junction nucleotides: 3. CDR1 and CDR2 (germline): SGHNT, YYREEE (reference sequence). The CDR3 has 12 residues. CDR3 sequence reads: CASSPGTSEQYF. In nucleotides, the CDR3 is TGTGCCAGCAGCCCGGGGACTAGCGAGCAGTACTTC.

This clone was observed once. The genes are TRBV5-6 and TRBJ1-6; 8 bases align to TRBD1. The CDR3 runs 15 residues. V dropped 3 bases and J dropped 7; count of bases not matched to a gene: 6. CDR1 and CDR2 from the germline V gene are SGHDT and YYEEEE. CDR3 DNA: TGTGCCAGCAGCTCCCGGACAGGGATCAATTCACCCCTCCACTTT. This translates into CASSSRTGINSPLHF.

The V call is TRBV5-1, the J call TRBJ1-5; maybe TRBD1 (5 bases). V was trimmed by 5 bases and J by 5 bases, leaving 11 bases between them. Germline V lookup: CDR1 SGHRS, CDR2 YFSETQ. The CDR3 length is 13 residues. The CDR3 region has the DNA TGCGCCAGCAGACCAGGGAGGGATCAGCCCCAGCATTTT. The encoded protein is CASRPGRDQPQHF.

This chain connects TRBV5-4 to TRBJ2-5, with TRBD2 matching 15 bases. The CDR3 is 17 residues long. Per germline, CDR1 SGHNT and CDR2 YYREEE (reference sequence). The trim removed 4 bases at V and 7 bases at J, leaving 11 bases unmatched. CDR3 in amino acids: CASSPGLAGGGRWTQYF. The CDR3 coding sequence is TGTGCCAGCAGCCCCGGACTAGCGGGAGGGGGCCGATGGACCCAGTACTTC. Based on the CDR3 plus reference TRBV5-4 and TRBJ2-5, the full variable domain is ETGVTQSPTHLIKTRGQQVTLRCSSQSGHNTVSWYQQALGQGPQFIFQYYREEENGRGNFPPRFSGLQFPNYSSELNVNALELDDSALYLCASSPGLAGGGRWTQYFGPGTRLLVL.

V gene TRBV9 combines with J gene TRBJ2-2, with D tentatively TRBD1 (6 bases). Germline V gives CDR1 SGDLS, CDR2 YYNGEE. This CDR3 spans 15 amino acids. V was shortened by 4 bases and J by 4 bases, with 14 bases between the two germline ends. CDR3 nucleotides: TGTGCCAGCAGCCCAAAGGGACAAGTCACCGGGGAGCTGTTTTTT. Amino acid sequence: CASSPKGQVTGELFF.

The chain carries TRBV25-1 and TRBJ2-7; D not certain. This CDR3 spans 12 amino acids. Germline CDR1 and CDR2: MGHDK and SYGVNS. Trimming stripped 8 bases from V and 1 base from J, with 9 bases between. CDR3 residues: CASSVSSYEQYF. The DNA of the CDR3 is TGTGCCAGCTCCGTTTCGTCCTACGAGCAGTACTTC.

This sequence joins TRBV7-9 and TRBJ2-3, with TRBD2 as a possible D gene (6 bases). The CDR3 totals 14 residues. The germline V gene has CDR1 SEHNR and CDR2 FQNEAQ (reference sequence). Trimming shortened V by 4 bases and J by 5 bases, and 13 bases separated the two germline ends. CDR3 amino acids: CASSSGLSRDTQYF. The CDR3 DNA sequence: TGTGCCAGCAGCTCGGGACTCTCTAGAGATACGCAGTATTTT. The full variable domain, with the rest looked up from reference TRBV7-9 and TRBJ2-3, is DTGVSQNPRHKITKRGQNVTFRCDPISEHNRLYWYRQTLGQGPEFLTYFQNEAQLEKSRLLSDRFSAERPKGSFSTLEIQRTEQGDSAMYLCASSSGLSRDTQYFGPGTRLTVL.

This chain uses TRBV7-3 with TRBJ2-7; 8 bases map to TRBD2. The length of the CDR3 is 16 residues. The germline gives CDR1 SGHTA, CDR2 FQGTGA. Trimming cost V 0 bases and J 0 bases; bases outside gene matches: 4. DNA of the CDR3: TGTGCCAGCAGCTTAACGGGAAGCGGGAGCTCCTACGAGCAGTACTTC. Translating it yields CASSLTGSGSSYEQYF.

The rearrangement uses TRBV2 and TRBJ2-7, with 7 nucleotides matching TRBD1. Trimming took 10 bases from V and 4 from J; bases not matched to a gene: 10. The CDR3 covers 13 residues. Germline values: CDR1 SNHLY, CDR2 FYNNEI. The CDR3 sequence: CAMVRQGVYEQYF. CDR3 DNA: TGTGCCATGGTAAGACAGGGTGTGTACGAGCAGTACTTC.

Only a few counts were recorded for this clone. This chain uses TRBV7-6 with TRBJ2-2; D is uncertain. The V end lost 2 bases, the J end lost 0 bases, and 10 bases lay between the germline ends. The CDR3 is made up of 16 amino acids. CDR1 SGHVS and CDR2 FNYEAQ come from the germline V gene. The CDR3 DNA is TGTGCCAGCAGCTTAAGGAGCCTTACGAACACCGGGGAGCTGTTTTTT. This translates into CASSLRSLTNTGELFF.

The rearrangement links TRBV6-5 to TRBJ1-1; 11 nucleotides line up with TRBD1. Germline CDR1 and CDR2: MNHEY and SVGAGI. Trimming cost V 5 bases and J 6 bases; bases outside gene matches: 8. The CDR3 is made up of 15 amino acids. The CDR3 DNA reads TGTGCCAGCAGTACCCGGGACAGGGGGAGGGCTGAAGCTTTCTTT. It specifies CASSTRDRGRAEAFF.

J is TRBJ2-1 and V is TRBV7-3; possibly TRBD2 for D (6 bases). Germline values: CDR1 SGHTA, CDR2 FQGTGA. The CDR3 has 13 residues. Trimming took off 4 bases at V and 5 bases at J, with 9 bases between the two ends. The CDR3 reads CASSYGGDNEQFF. The CDR3 DNA reads as TGTGCCAGCAGCTACGGCGGGGACAATGAGCAGTTCTTC.